Listed below are T cell receptor beta chains from one sample, sequenced in a study of blood T cell repertoires in COVID-19. Measured with immunoSEQ multiplex PCR; TCRdb has only the in-frame clones, and not every one. Here the sample spans 200,000 or so clones, around 85% being singletons. The sequenced sample was peripheral blood. The receptors shown here come from a man between 70 and 80 years old with active or convalescent COVID-19. Each CDR3 is given with its conserved first and last residue. D genes are given only for firm matches. Clone size is stated in some rows and not others, as once, few, many or a class when expanded.

>NA|TRBV7-9|TRBJ2-7|NA
CASSSILREQYF
TGTGCCAGCAGCTCCATACTGCGGGAGCAGTACTTC
>NA|TRBV7-2|TRBJ1-6|NA
CASSLVGVSPLHF
TGTGCCAGCAGCTTAGTAGGGGTATCACCCCTCCACTTT
>NA|TRBV6-5|TRBJ1-2|NA
CASSYGGSYGYTF
TGTGCCAGCAGTTACGGCGGGTCTTATGGCTACACCTTC
>NA|TRBV27|TRBJ2-7|NA
CATLPGIPYYEQYF
TGTGCCACCCTCCCCGGGATCCCCTACTACGAGCAGTACTTC
>TRBD1|TRBV19|TRBJ1-1|NA
CASTRDRNTEAFF
TGTGCCAGTACCCGGGACAGAAACACTGAAGCTTTCTTT
>NA|TRBV10-3|TRBJ1-5|NA
CAISVGGASNQPQHF
TGTGCCATCAGTGTTGGGGGCGCGAGCAATCAGCCCCAGCATTTT
>NA|TRBV28|TRBJ2-5|once
CASSPPPGVQKTQYF
TGTGCCAGCAGTCCCCCACCCGGGGTCCAGAAGACCCAGTACTTC
>NA|TRBV10-2|TRBJ1-3|NA
CASTMGNTIYF
TGCGCCAGCACTATGGGAAACACCATATATTTT
>TRBD1|TRBV10-2|TRBJ1-2|NA
CASTEGGPNYGYTF
TGCGCCAGCACCGAAGGGGGCCCTAACTATGGCTACACCTTC
>NA|TRBV29-1|TRBJ2-5|NA
CSVEFGFQETQYF
TGCAGCGTTGAATTCGGTTTCCAAGAGACCCAGTACTTC
>NA|TRBV6-5|TRBJ2-7|few
CASSRPDGLYEQYF
TGTGCCAGCAGTCGGCCAGACGGACTCTACGAGCAGTACTTC
>NA|TRBV19|TRBJ2-1|once
CASSSPGVSTPFF
TGTGCCAGTAGCTCACCGGGGGTCTCCACCCCGTTCTTC
>NA|TRBV7-2|TRBJ2-2|NA
CASSLGGGLTGELFF
TGTGCCAGCAGCTTAGGGGGGGGCCTCACCGGGGAGCTGTTTTTT
>TRBD2|TRBV6-2/TRBV6-3|TRBJ2-1|NA
CASSRLAGGNEQFF
TGTGCCAGCAGCAGGCTAGCGGGGGGGAATGAGCAGTTCTTC
>TRBD2|TRBV5-1|TRBJ2-1|NA
CASSLSGVYEQFF
TGCGCCAGCAGCTTGAGCGGGGTATATGAGCAGTTCTTC
>NA|TRBV18|TRBJ2-7|NA
CASSPPRGRAYEQYF
TGTGCCAGCTCACCACCCAGGGGCCGCGCCTACGAGCAGTACTTC
>TRBD2|TRBV27|TRBJ2-3|NA
CASSLSDGLVLYF
TGTGCCAGCAGTTTATCGGACGGACTAGTGCTGTATTTT